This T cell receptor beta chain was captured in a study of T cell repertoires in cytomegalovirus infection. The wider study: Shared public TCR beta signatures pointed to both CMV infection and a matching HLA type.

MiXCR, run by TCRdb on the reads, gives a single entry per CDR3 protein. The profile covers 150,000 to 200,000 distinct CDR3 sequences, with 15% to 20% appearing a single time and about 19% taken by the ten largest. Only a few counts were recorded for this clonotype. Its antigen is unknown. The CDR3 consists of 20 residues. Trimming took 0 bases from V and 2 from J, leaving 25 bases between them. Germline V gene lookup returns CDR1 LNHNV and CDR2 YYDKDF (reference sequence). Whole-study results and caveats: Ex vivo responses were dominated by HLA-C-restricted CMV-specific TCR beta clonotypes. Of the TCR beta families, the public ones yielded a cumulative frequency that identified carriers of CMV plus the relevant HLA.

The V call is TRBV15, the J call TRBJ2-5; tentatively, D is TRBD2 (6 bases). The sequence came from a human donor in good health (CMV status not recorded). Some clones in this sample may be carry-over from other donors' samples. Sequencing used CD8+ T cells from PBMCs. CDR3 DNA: TGTGCCACCAGCAGAGAAACCCCTACCGCCCCCAAACGGGGGCAAGAGACCCAGTACTTC. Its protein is CATSRETPTAPKRGQETQYF.